The present TCR beta chain was sequenced within a study of blood T cell repertoires in COVID-19. Study background: Researchers got acute and convalescent COVID-19 samples from the United States, Italy and Spain.

Participant-given clinical history determined each cohort assignment. Profiling relied on immunoSEQ multiplex PCR, and the TCRdb table lists in-frame clones only, not all of them. Counted here are 200,000 or so clones, about 85% occurring once; the ten biggest clones make up less than 14%. Looked up from germline, CDR1 is SGHAT and CDR2 is FQDESV (reference sequence). Trimming pared 5 bases from V and 5 bases from J, leaving 9 bases between. This CDR3 has 12 amino acids. The receptor was isolated from a man younger than 45 who had recovered from COVID-19. This rearrangement joins TRBV11-1 to TRBJ1-1; a possible D gene is TRBD1 (6 bases). Material for sequencing was PBMCs or T cells enriched from blood (not recorded which). Here the CDR3 DNA reads TGTGCCAGCAGCCCGAGGGGGACTGAAGCTTTCTTT. Amino acid sequence: CASSPRGTEAFF.